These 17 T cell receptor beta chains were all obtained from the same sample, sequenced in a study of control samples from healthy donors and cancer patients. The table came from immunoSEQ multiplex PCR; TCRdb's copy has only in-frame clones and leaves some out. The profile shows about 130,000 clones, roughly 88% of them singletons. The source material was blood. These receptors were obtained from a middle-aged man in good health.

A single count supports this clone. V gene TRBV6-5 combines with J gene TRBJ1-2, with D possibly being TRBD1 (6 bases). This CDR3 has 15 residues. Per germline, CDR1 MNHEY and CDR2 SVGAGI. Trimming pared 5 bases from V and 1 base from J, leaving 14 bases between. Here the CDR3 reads CASSLNRDINYGYTF. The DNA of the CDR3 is TGTGCCAGCAGTCTCAATCGGGACATTAACTATGGCTACACCTTC.

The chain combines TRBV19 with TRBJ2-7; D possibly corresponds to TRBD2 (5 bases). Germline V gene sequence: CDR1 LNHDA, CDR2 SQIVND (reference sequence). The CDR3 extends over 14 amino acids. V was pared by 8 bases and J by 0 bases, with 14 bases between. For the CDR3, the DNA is TGTGCCAGTTCCCCGGCGGGCAGCTCCTACGAGCAGTACTTC. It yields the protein CASSPAGSSYEQYF. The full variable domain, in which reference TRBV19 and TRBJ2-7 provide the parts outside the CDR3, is DGGITQSPKYLFRKEGQNVTLSCEQNLNHDAMYWYRQDPGQGLRLIYYSQIVNDFQKGDIAEGYSVSREKKESFPLTVTSAQKNPTAFYLCASSPAGSSYEQYFGPGTRLTVT.

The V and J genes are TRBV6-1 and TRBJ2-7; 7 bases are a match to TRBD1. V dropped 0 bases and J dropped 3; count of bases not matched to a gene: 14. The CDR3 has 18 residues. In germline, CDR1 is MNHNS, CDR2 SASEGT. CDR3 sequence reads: CASSEAFAGGTYRYEQYF. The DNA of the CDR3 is TGTGCCAGCAGTGAAGCTTTTGCAGGGGGTACCTACCGCTACGAGCAGTACTTC.

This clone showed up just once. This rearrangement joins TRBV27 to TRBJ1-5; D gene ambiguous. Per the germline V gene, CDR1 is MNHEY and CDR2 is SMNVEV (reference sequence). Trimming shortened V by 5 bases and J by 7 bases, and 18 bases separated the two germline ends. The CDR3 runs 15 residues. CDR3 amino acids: CASSPTGFGSQPQHF. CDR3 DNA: TGTGCCAGCAGTCCTACGGGGTTCGGGAGCCAGCCCCAGCATTTT.

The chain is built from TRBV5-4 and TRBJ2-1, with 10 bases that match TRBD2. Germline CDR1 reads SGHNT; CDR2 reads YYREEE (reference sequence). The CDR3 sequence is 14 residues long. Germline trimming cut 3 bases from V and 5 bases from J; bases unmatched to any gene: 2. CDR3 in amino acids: CASSSSGGHNEQFF. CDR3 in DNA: TGTGCCAGCAGCTCTAGCGGGGGACACAATGAGCAGTTCTTC.

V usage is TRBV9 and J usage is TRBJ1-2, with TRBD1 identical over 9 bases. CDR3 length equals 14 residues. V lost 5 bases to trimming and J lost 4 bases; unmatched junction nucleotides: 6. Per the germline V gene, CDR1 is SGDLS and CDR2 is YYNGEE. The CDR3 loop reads CASSPRDRVYGYTF. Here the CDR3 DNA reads TGTGCCAGCAGTCCCCGGGACAGGGTCTATGGCTACACCTTC.

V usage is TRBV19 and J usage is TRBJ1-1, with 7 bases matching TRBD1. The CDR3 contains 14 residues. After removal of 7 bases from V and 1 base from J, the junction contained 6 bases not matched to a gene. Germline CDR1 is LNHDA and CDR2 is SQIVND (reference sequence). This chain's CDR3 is CASILTGWNTEAFF. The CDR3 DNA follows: TGTGCCAGTATCCTGACAGGGTGGAACACTGAAGCTTTCTTT.

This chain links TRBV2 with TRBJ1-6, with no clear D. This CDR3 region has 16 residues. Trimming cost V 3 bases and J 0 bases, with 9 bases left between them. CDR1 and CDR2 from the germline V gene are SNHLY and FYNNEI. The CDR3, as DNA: TGTGCCAGCAGTGACGACCAGAGCTCCTATAATTCACCCCTCCACTTT. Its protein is CASSDDQSSYNSPLHF.

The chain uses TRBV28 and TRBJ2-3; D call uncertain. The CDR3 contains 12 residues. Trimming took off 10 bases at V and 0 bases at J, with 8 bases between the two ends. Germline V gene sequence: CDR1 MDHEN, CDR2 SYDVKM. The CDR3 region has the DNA TGTGCCACTGGTGGCAGCACAGATACGCAGTATTTT. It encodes CATGGSTDTQYF. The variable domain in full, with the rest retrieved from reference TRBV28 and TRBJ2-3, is DVKVTQSSRYLVKRTGEKVFLECVQDMDHENMFWYRQDPGLGLRLIYFSYDVKMKEKGDIPEGYSVSREKKERFSLILESASTNQTSMYLCATGGSTDTQYFGPGTRLTVL.

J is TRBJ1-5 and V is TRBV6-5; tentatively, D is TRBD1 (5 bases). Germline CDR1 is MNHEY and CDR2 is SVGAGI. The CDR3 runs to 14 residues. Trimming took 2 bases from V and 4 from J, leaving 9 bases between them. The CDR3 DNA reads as TGTGCCAGCAGTTACGGGGGAACTAATCAGCCCCAGCATTTT. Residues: CASSYGGTNQPQHF.

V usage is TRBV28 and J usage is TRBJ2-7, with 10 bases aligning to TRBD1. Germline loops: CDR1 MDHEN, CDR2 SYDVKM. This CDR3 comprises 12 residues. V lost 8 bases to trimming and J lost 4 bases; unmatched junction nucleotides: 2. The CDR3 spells CASGDRGYEQYF. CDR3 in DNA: TGTGCCAGCGGGGACAGGGGATACGAGCAGTACTTC.

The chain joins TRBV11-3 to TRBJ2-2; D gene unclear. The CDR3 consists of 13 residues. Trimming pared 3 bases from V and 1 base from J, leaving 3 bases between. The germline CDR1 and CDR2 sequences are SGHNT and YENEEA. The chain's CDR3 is CASSLVNTGELFF. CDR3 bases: TGTGCCAGCAGCTTGGTGAACACCGGGGAGCTGTTTTTT.

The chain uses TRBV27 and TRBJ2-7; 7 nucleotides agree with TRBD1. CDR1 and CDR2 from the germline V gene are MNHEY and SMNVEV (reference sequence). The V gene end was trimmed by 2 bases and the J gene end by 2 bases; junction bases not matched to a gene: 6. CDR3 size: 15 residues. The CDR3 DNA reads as TGTGCCAGCAGTTTAAAATGGCAGGGGGCCTACGAGCAGTACTTC. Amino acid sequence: CASSLKWQGAYEQYF.

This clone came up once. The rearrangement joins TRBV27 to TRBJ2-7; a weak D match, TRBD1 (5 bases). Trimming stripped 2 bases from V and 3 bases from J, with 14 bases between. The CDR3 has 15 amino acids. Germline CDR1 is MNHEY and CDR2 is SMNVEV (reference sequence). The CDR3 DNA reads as TGTGCCAGCAGTTTACTGGGGCCCTCCTACTACGAGCAGTACTTC. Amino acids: CASSLLGPSYYEQYF.

The CDR3 region is CASVSYNEQFF. CDR3 DNA: TGTGCCAGCGTTTCTTACAATGAGCAGTTCTTC. The gene calls are TRBV7-2 and TRBJ2-1; no firm D call. The CDR3 runs 11 residues. V was trimmed by 8 bases and J by 4 bases, leaving 6 bases between them. The germline gives CDR1 SGHTA, CDR2 FQGNSA.

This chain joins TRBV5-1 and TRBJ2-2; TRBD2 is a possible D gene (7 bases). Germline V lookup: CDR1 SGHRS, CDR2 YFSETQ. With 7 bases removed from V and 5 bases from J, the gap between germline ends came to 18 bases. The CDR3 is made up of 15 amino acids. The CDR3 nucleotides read TGCGCCAGCGCCCTTGGGGGGGCTGTAACCGGGGAGCTGTTTTTT. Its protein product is CASALGGAVTGELFF.

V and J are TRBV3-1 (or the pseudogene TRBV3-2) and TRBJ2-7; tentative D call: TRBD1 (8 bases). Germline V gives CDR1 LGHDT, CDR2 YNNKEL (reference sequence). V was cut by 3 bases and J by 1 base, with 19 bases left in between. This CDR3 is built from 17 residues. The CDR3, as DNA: TGTGCCAGCAGCCATCGTGGGAACAGGGGGGGTTCCTACGAGCAGTACTTC. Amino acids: CASSHRGNRGGSYEQYF.